Following are 9 T cell receptor beta chains from one sample sequenced in a study of blood T cell repertoires in COVID-19. The data were produced by immunoSEQ multiplex PCR, yet TCRdb's version contains in-frame clones alone and is incomplete. In the table there are 300,000 to 400,000 clones, about 89% of which are singletons. Sequences were obtained from peripheral blood. The source is a woman aged 45-59 years with COVID-19, enrolled during active disease.

The chain has TRBV5-1 and TRBJ2-3; 8 bases fit TRBD1. The CDR3 is made up of 15 amino acids. Germline V gene sequence: CDR1 SGHRS, CDR2 YFSETQ. Trimming took 0 bases from V and 2 from J; bases not matched to a gene: 2. The CDR3 nucleotides read TGCGCCAGCAGCTTGGTGACAGGGGTCACAGATACGCAGTATTTT. It codes for CASSLVTGVTDTQYF.

This sequence joins TRBV27 and TRBJ1-2; TRBD1 matches at 8 bases. Germline V CDR1 and CDR2: MNHEY, SMNVEV (reference sequence). The CDR3 length is 15 residues. V lost 2 bases, J lost 4 bases, and 6 bases stayed unmatched. DNA of the CDR3: TGTGCCAGCAGTTTAAGACAGGGGAACTTCTATGGCTACACCTTC. Amino acids: CASSLRQGNFYGYTF.

The V call is TRBV11-3, the J call TRBJ2-3; D possibly corresponds to TRBD2 (6 bases). The length of the CDR3 is 15 residues. CDR1 and CDR2 from the germline V gene are SGHNT and YENEEA. The V and J ends lost 1 base and 5 bases respectively, with 13 bases between them. CDR3 DNA sequence: TGTGCCAGCAGCTTAGGGGCGGTGGGGGGAGATACGCAGTATTTT. Translating it yields CASSLGAVGGDTQYF.

The gene calls are TRBV12-5 and TRBJ1-3; D remains ambiguous. V shed 5 bases and J shed 3 bases, with 8 bases lying between them. The CDR3 covers 13 residues. Germline V gives CDR1 LGHNT, CDR2 FRNRAP. The DNA for the CDR3 is TGTGCTAGTGGTAAGGGAGATGGAAACACCATATATTTT. Protein product: CASGKGDGNTIYF.

The chain recombines TRBV19 with TRBJ2-1, with D possibly TRBD2 on 6 matching bases. V lost 3 bases, J lost 6 bases, and 9 bases lay in between. The CDR3 sequence is 13 residues long. Germline-derived CDR1 and CDR2 are LNHDA and SQIVND (reference sequence). The CDR3: CASSMPGVNEQFF. The CDR3 DNA follows: TGTGCCAGTAGTATGCCGGGGGTCAATGAGCAGTTCTTC. The variable domain in full, completed from reference TRBV19 and TRBJ2-1, reads DGGITQSPKYLFRKEGQNVTLSCEQNLNHDAMYWYRQDPGQGLRLIYYSQIVNDFQKGDIAEGYSVSREKKESFPLTVTSAQKNPTAFYLCASSMPGVNEQFFGPGTRLTVL.

The chain combines TRBV10-3 with TRBJ2-5; maybe TRBD1 (6 bases). The V and J ends lost 6 bases and 2 bases respectively, with 13 bases between them. The length of the CDR3 is 14 residues. Germline CDR1 is ENHRY and CDR2 is SYGVKD. This CDR3 is CAISTGTPQETQYF. CDR3 in DNA: TGTGCCATCAGCACAGGGACCCCGCAAGAGACCCAGTACTTC.

The count of this clone is one. The chain has TRBV4-2 and TRBJ2-2; 10 bases agree with TRBD1. CDR1 and CDR2 (germline): LGHNA, YNFKEQ. Trimming took 4 bases from V and 5 from J; bases not matched to a gene: 7. This CDR3 comprises 16 residues. The CDR3 loop is CASSRPDRGRTGELFF. The CDR3 DNA sequence: TGTGCCAGCAGCCGACCGGACAGGGGGAGGACCGGGGAGCTGTTTTTT.

The V gene is TRBV27, the J gene TRBJ2-7, with D possibly being TRBD1 (6 bases). This CDR3 region has 16 residues. V was shortened by 6 bases and J by 0 bases, with 18 bases between the two germline ends. Germline values: CDR1 MNHEY, CDR2 SMNVEV (reference sequence). The CDR3 reads CASRRNRDFSSYEQYF. In nucleotides, the CDR3 is TGTGCCAGCAGACGCAACAGGGATTTTAGCTCCTACGAGCAGTACTTC.

This chain uses TRBV24-1 with TRBJ2-1; 7 bases fit TRBD2. Germline V CDR1 and CDR2: KGHDR, SFDVKD. This CDR3 region has 14 residues. The junction had 6 bases not matched to a gene; V was cut back by 3 bases and J by 8 bases. The CDR3 sequence: CATSDQGGKDEQFF. The CDR3 bases are TGTGCCACCAGTGATCAGGGAGGGAAGGATGAGCAGTTCTTC.